Sequencing of this T cell receptor beta chain was carried out in a study of blood T cell repertoires in COVID-19. The wider study: Sample material is recorded as cDNA or gDNA derived from T cells, B-cell-depleted T cells, or PBMCs.

The repertoire was sequenced with immunoSEQ multiplex PCR; TCRdb's copy has only in-frame clones and lacks some. The sample lists some 210,000 clones, 84% occurring once. Germline V gives CDR1 ENHRY, CDR2 SYGVKD. V dropped 8 bases and J dropped 2 bases, with 16 bases sitting between them. The length of the CDR3 is 15 residues. J is TRBJ1-5 and V is TRBV10-3, with D possibly matching TRBD1 (6 bases). The receptor was derived from a human donor in a cohort sampled during active COVID-19. Sample: peripheral blood. Written as DNA, the CDR3 is TGTGCCATCGGACGGAACAGGGATGGCAATCAGCCCCAGCATTTT. Translated: CAIGRNRDGNQPQHF.